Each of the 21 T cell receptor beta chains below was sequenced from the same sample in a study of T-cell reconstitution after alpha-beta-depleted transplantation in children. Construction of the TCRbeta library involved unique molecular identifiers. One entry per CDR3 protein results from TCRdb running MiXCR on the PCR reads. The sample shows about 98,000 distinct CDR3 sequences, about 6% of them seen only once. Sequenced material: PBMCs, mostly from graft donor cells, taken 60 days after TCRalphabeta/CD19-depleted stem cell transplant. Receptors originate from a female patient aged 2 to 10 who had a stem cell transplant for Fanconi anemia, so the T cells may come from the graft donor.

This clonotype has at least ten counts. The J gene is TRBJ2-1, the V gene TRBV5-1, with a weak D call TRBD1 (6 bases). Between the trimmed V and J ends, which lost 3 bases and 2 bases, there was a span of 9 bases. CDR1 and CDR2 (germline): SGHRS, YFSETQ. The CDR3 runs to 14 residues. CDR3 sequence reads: CASSSDSTYNEQFF. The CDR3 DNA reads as TGCGCCAGCAGCTCGGACAGCACCTACAATGAGCAGTTCTTC.

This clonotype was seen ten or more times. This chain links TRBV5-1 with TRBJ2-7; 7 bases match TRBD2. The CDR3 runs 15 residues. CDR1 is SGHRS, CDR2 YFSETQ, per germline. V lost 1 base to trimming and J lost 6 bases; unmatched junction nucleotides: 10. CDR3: CASSLQPGGSGEQYF. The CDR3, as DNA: TGCGCCAGCAGCTTGCAGCCCGGGGGGAGCGGCGAGCAGTACTTC.

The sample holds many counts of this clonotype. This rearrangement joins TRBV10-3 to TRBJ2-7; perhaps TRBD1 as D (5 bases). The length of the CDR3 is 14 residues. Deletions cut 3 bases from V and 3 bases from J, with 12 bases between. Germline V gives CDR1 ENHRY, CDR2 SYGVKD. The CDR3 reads CAISDLGANYEQYF. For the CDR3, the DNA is TGTGCCATCAGTGATCTTGGGGCTAACTACGAGCAGTACTTC.

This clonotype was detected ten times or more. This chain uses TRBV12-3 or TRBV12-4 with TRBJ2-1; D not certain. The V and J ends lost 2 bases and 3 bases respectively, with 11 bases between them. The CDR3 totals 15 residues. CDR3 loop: CASSLSRVNYNEQFF. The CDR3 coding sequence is TGTGCCAGCAGTTTAAGTAGGGTGAACTACAATGAGCAGTTCTTC.

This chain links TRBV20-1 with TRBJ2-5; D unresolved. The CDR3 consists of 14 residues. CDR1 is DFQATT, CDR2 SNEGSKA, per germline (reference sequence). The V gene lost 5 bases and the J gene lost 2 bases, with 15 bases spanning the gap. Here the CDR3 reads CSASGGQPQETQYF. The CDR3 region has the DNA TGCAGTGCTTCCGGTGGGCAGCCGCAAGAGACCCAGTACTTC.

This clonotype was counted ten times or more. The CDR3 region is CASSVSGGPTEAFF. The CDR3 DNA is TGTGCCAGCAGCGTATCTGGGGGCCCCACTGAAGCTTTCTTT. The J gene is TRBJ1-1, the V gene TRBV9; D is perhaps TRBD1 (6 bases). From germline, CDR1 is SGDLS and CDR2 YYNGEE. The CDR3 totals 14 residues. V was pared by 1 base and J by 4 bases, with 11 bases between.

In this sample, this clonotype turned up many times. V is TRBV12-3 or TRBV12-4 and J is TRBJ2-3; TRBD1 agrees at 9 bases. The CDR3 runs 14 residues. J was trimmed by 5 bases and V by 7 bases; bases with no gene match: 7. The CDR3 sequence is CASTLGQGIDTQYF. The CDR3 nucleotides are TGTGCCAGCACCCTGGGACAGGGAATAGATACGCAGTATTTT.

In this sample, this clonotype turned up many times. In DNA form, the CDR3 reads TGTGCCAGCACCAGGGCTGGCACAGAGAGTTTTAACTATGGCTACACCTTC. Protein: CASTRAGTESFNYGYTF. The rearrangement links TRBV28 to TRBJ1-2, with a tentative D call TRBD1 (5 bases). Trimming pared 7 bases from V and 1 base from J, leaving 22 bases between. Looked up from germline, CDR1 is MDHEN and CDR2 is SYDVKM. The CDR3 is 17 residues long.

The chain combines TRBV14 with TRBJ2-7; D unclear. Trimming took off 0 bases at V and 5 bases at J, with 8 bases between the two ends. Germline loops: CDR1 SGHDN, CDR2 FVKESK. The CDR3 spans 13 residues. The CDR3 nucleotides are TGTGCCAGCAGCCAAGATAACAGCGACGAGCAGTACTTC. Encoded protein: CASSQDNSDEQYF.

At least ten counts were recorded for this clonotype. Written as DNA, the CDR3 is TGTGCCAGCTCATTATCTTCCCAGGGGGATACGCAGTATTTT. Protein product: CASSLSSQGDTQYF. The V call is TRBV18, the J call TRBJ2-3, with a weak D call TRBD1 (6 bases). Trimming removed 5 bases from V and 6 bases from J, with 15 bases in between. Germline V lookup: CDR1 KGHSH, CDR2 LQKENI. The CDR3 runs to 14 residues.

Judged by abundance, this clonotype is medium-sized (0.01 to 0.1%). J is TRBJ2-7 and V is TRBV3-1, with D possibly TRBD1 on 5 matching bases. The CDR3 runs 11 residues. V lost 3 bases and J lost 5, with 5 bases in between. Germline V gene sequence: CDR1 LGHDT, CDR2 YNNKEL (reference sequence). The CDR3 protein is CASSHRDEQYF. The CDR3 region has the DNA TGTGCCAGCAGCCACAGGGACGAGCAGTACTTC.

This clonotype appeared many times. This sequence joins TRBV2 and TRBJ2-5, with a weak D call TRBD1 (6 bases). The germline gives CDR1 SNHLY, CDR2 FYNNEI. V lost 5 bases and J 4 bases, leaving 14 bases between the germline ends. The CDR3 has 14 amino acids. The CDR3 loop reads CASSKGTLSETQYF. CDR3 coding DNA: TGTGCCAGCAGTAAGGGGACATTATCAGAGACCCAGTACTTC.

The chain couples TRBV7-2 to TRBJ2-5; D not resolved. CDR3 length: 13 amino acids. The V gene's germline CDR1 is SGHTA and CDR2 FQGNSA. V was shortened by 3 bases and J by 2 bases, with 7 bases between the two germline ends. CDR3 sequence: CASSFGKQETQYF. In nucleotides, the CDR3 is TGTGCCAGCAGCTTTGGAAAGCAAGAGACCCAGTACTTC.

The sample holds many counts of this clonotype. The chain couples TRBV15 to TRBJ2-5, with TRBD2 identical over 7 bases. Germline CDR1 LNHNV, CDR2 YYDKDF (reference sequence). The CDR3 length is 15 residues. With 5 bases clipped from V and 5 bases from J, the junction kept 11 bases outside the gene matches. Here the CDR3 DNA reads TGTGCCACCAGCCCGACTAGCCCTCCCTCGGAGACCCAGTACTTC. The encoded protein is CATSPTSPPSETQYF.

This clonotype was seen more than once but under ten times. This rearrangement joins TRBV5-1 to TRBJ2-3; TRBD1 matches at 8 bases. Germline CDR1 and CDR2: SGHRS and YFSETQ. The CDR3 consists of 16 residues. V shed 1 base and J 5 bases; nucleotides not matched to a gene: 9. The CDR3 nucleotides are TGCGCCAGCAGCTTGCCAGGGGGCAATTTTGTAGATACGCAGTATTTT. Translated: CASSLPGGNFVDTQYF. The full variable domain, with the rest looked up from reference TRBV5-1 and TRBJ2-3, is KAGVTQTPRYLIKTRGQQVTLSCSPISGHRSVSWYQQTPGQGLQFLFEYFSETQRNKGNFPGRFSGRQFSNSRSEMNVSTLELGDSALYLCASSLPGGNFVDTQYFGPGTRLTVL.

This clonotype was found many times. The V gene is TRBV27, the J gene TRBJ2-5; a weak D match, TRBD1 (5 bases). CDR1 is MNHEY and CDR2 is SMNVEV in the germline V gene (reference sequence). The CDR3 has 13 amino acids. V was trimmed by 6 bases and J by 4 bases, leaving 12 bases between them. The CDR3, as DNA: TGTGCCAGCAGGGGCAGGGCGGCAGAGACCCAGTACTTC. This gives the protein CASRGRAAETQYF.

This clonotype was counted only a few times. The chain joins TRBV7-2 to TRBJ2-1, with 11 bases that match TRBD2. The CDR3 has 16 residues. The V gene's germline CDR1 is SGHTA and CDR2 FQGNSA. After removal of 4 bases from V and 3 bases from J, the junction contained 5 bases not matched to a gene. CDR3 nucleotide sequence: TGTGCCAGCAGCTCGAGACTAGCGGGGTACTACAATGAGCAGTTCTTC. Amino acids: CASSSRLAGYYNEQFF.

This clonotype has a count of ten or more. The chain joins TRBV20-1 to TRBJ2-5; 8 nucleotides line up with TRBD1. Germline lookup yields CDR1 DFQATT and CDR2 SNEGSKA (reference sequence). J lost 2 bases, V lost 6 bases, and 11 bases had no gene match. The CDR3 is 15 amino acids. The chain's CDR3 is CSAPRFGQGQETQYF. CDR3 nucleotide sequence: TGCAGTGCCCCTAGATTTGGACAGGGACAAGAGACCCAGTACTTC.

CDR3 sequence reads: CASSLSVGSESYEQYF. The CDR3 coding sequence is TGTGCCAGCAGTCTCTCTGTTGGTAGCGAGTCCTACGAGCAGTACTTC. The chain is built from TRBV6-1 and TRBJ2-7; tentatively, D is TRBD2 (5 bases). The V end was cut by 5 bases, the J end by 1 base, with 18 bases between. CDR1 is MNHNS, CDR2 SASEGT, per germline. The CDR3 is 16 residues long.

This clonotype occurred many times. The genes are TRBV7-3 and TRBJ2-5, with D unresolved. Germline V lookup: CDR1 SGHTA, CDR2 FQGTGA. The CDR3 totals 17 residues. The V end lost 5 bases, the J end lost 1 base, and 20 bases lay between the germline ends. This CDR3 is CASSRSPESLGQETQYF. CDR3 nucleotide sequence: TGTGCCAGCAGCCGCTCCCCTGAATCATTGGGCCAAGAGACCCAGTACTTC.

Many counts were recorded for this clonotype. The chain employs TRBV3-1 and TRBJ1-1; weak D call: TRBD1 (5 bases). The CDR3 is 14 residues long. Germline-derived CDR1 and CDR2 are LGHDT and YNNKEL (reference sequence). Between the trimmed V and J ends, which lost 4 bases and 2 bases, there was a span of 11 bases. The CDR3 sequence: CASSPPGGNTEAFF. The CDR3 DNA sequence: TGTGCCAGCAGCCCCCCTGGGGGAAACACTGAAGCTTTCTTT. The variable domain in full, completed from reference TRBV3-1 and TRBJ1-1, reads DTAVSQTPKYLVTQMGNDKSIKCEQNLGHDTMYWYKQDSKKFLKIMFSYNNKELIINETVPNRFSPKSPDKAHLNLHINSLELGDSAVYFCASSPPGGNTEAFFGQGTRLTVV.